These T cell receptor beta chains were read from a single sample in a study of blood T cell repertoires in COVID-19. The method was immunoSEQ multiplex PCR; TCRdb's version includes in-frame clones alone and lacks a portion of them. The sample contains approximately 270,000 clones, over 85% of which appear only once. The sequencing input was PBMCs or T cells enriched from blood (not recorded which). The receptor set was obtained from an older woman who had recovered from COVID-19. CDR3s include the opening cysteine and the closing phenylalanine or tryptophan. A D gene is named only where the DNA matches it firmly. Clone size is not always given. Where it is, it says once, few, many or a class for expanded clones.

14	TRBV2	TRBJ1-2	NA	NA	TGTGCCAGCAGTGAACTCCGCCGAGACTATGGCTACACCTTC	CASSELRRDYGYTF
13	TRBV7-9	TRBJ1-2	NA	NA	TGTGCCAGCAGCCGGGGAGCGGCGGAGGGCTACACCTTC	CASSRGAAEGYTF
15	TRBV7-8	TRBJ1-5	NA	NA	TGTGCCAGCAGCGCAGCGGCGAGCGCCGTGGAGCCCCAGCATTTT	CASSAAASAVEPQHF
15	TRBV6-5	TRBJ2-3	NA	TRBD1	TGTGCCAGCAGCCGTGGGACAGGGCCCGCAGATACGCAGTATTTT	CASSRGTGPADTQYF
12	TRBV12-3/TRBV12-4	TRBJ1-4	NA	NA	TGTGCCAGCAGCGCCGTACAGGAAAAACTGTTTTTT	CASSAVQEKLFF
14	TRBV19	TRBJ2-7	once	TRBD1	TGTGCCATTCAAGGACAGGGGTATCCCTACGAGCAGTACTTC	CAIQGQGYPYEQYF
13	TRBV5-1	TRBJ2-1	NA	TRBD2	TGCGCCAGCCGGACTAGCGGGACCCATGAGCAGTTCTTC	CASRTSGTHEQFF
13	TRBV21-1	TRBJ1-2	few	NA	TGTGCCAGCAGAAAAGGGACAGTCTATGGCTACACCTTC	CASRKGTVYGYTF
15	TRBV6-5	TRBJ1-5	NA	TRBD1	TGTGCCAGCAGTTTAGACAGGGGGCAGGGTCAGCCCCAGCATTTT	CASSLDRGQGQPQHF
13	TRBV30	TRBJ1-5	NA	TRBD1	TGTGCCTGGGGGATACAGGGGTACCAGCCCCAGCATTTT	CAWGIQGYQPQHF
17	TRBV28	TRBJ1-6	NA	TRBD1	TGTGCCAGCAGTTCCCCTGCCTCCGGACAGGGTAATTCACCCCTCCACTTT	CASSSPASGQGNSPLHF
15	TRBV2	TRBJ1-5	NA	TRBD1	TGTGCCAGCAGTGGGGGGACAGCAGGGAGCCAGCCCCAGCATTTT	CASSGGTAGSQPQHF
16	TRBV3-1/TRBV3-2	TRBJ1-1	NA	NA	TGTGCCAGCAGCCAAGTTTCCCACCTGGAGAGCACTGAAGCTTTCTTT	CASSQVSHLESTEAFF
11	TRBV3-1/TRBV3-2	TRBJ1-1	NA	NA	TGTGCCAGCAGCCACAGGACTGAAGCTTTCTTT	CASSHRTEAFF
14	TRBV10-3	TRBJ1-4	NA	TRBD1	TGTGCCATCAGTGAGGGGACAGGGGGAGAAAAACTGTTTTTT	CAISEGTGGEKLFF
13	TRBV5-1	TRBJ1-2	NA	TRBD1	TGCGCCAGCAGCTTCGGGACAGGGCAAGGCTACACCTTC	CASSFGTGQGYTF
13	TRBV12-2	TRBJ1-2	NA	NA	TGTGCAAGTCGCTTAGAACACCTCTATGGCTACACCTTC	CASRLEHLYGYTF
13	TRBV28	TRBJ2-7	once	TRBD1	TGTGCCAGCAGAGACAGGGGGCGGTACGAGCAGTACTTC	CASRDRGRYEQYF
14	TRBV27	TRBJ2-4	NA	NA	TGTGCCAGCAGTTTAAGGGGCAGAAGGGACATTCAGTACTTC	CASSLRGRRDIQYF
17	TRBV11-2	TRBJ2-1	NA	TRBD2	TGTGCCAGCAGCTTAGTACTAGCGGGACAAGGGGTCGATGAGCAGTTCTTC	CASSLVLAGQGVDEQFF
14	TRBV11-3	TRBJ2-1	NA	TRBD2	TGTGCCAGCAAGGGCGGGAGCACCTACAATGAGCAGTTCTTC	CASKGGSTYNEQFF
16	TRBV29-1	TRBJ1-1	NA	TRBD1	TGCAGCGTTGAGGTCTGGACAGGGACGGTGAACACTGAAGCTTTCTTT	CSVEVWTGTVNTEAFF
15	TRBV24-1	TRBJ2-5	NA	NA	TGTGCCACCAGTGACCATACAGGGATAGGAGAGACCCAGTACTTC	CATSDHTGIGETQYF
15	TRBV12-5	TRBJ2-5	NA	TRBD2	TGTGCTAGTGGTTTGCTAGCGGGAGCGGGGGAGACCCAGTACTTC	CASGLLAGAGETQYF
17	TRBV7-7	TRBJ1-2	NA	TRBD1	TGTGCTAGCAGCATATTCTCGGACAGGGTATCCAACTATGGCTACACCTTC	CASSIFSDRVSNYGYTF
14	TRBV6-5	TRBJ2-7	NA	NA	TGTGCCAGTTTGAAAGGAGGGGACTTTTACGAGCAGTACTTC	CASLKGGDFYEQYF
13	TRBV2	TRBJ2-7	NA	NA	TGTGCCAGCAGTGCACAGGGTGTAGACGAGCAGTACTTC	CASSAQGVDEQYF
15	TRBV5-1	TRBJ2-3	NA	TRBD1	TGCGCCAGCAGCTTGGGGGGACAGCGCACAGATACGCAGTATTTT	CASSLGGQRTDTQYF
15	TRBV9	TRBJ2-5	NA	NA	TGTGCCAGCAGCGTAGGAAGGGGGTCCGGGGAGACCCAGTACTTC	CASSVGRGSGETQYF
12	TRBV15	TRBJ1-1	once	TRBD1	TGTGCCACCAGCACAGGGGGGAGCGAAGCTTTCTTT	CATSTGGSEAFF
14	TRBV19	TRBJ2-7	NA	NA	TGTGCCAGTAGTATGTCTGCTAGTTTATACGAGCAGTACTTC	CASSMSASLYEQYF